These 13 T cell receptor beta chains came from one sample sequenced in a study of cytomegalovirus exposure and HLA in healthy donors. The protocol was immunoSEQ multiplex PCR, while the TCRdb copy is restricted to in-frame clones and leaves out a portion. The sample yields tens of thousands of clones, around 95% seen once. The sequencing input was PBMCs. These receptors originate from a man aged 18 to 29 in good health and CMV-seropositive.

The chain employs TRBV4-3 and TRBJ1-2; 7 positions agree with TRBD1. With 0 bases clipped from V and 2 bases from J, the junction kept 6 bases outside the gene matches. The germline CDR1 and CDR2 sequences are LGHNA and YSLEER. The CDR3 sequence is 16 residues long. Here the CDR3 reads CASSQEVAGQNYGYTF. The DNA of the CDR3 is TGCGCCAGCAGCCAAGAGGTCGCGGGACAGAACTATGGCTACACCTTC.

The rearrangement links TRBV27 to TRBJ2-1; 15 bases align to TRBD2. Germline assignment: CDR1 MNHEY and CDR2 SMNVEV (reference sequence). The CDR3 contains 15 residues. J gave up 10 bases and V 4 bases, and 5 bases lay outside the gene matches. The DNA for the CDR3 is TGTGCCAGCAGTTCATTGGGACTAGCGGGAGGAGAGCAGTTCTTC. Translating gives CASSSLGLAGGEQFF.

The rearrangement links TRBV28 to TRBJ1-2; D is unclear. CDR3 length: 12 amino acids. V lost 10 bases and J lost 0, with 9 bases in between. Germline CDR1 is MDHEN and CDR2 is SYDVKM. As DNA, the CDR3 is TGTGCCACCGGGAGGGCTAACTATGGCTACACCTTC. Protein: CATGRANYGYTF.

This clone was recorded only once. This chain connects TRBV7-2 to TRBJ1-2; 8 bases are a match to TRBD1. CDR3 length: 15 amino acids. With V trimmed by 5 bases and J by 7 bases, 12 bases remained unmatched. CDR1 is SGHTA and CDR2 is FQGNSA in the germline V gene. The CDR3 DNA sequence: TGTGCCAGCAGCCCCTCGGGCCAGGGGGCGGGTGGCTACACCTTC. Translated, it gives CASSPSGQGAGGYTF.

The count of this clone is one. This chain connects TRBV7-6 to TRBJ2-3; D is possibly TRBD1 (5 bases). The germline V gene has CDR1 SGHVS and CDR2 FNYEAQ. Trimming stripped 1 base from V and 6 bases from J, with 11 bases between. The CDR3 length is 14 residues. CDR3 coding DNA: TGTGCCAGCAGCTTAGACAGGCTGGGGGATACGCAGTATTTT. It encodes CASSLDRLGDTQYF.

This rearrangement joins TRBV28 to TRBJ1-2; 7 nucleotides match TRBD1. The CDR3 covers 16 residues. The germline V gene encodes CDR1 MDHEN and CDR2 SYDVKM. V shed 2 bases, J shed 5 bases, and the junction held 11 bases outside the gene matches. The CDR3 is CASSLVGAGGGYGYTF. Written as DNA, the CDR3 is TGTGCCAGCAGTTTAGTAGGCGCAGGGGGAGGATATGGCTACACCTTC.

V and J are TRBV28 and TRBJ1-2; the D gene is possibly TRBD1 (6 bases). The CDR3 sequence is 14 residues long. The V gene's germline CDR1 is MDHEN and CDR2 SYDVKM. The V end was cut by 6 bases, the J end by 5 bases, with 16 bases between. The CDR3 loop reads CASSPRGQKYGYTF. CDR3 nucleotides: TGTGCCAGCAGCCCGCGGGGGCAGAAGTATGGCTACACCTTC.

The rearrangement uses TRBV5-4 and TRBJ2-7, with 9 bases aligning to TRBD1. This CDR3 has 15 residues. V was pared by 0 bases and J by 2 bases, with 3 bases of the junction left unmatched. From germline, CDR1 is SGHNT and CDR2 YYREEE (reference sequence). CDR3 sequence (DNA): TGTGCCAGCAGCTTGGCGGGACAGGGCGCCTACGAGCAGTACTTC. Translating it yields CASSLAGQGAYEQYF.

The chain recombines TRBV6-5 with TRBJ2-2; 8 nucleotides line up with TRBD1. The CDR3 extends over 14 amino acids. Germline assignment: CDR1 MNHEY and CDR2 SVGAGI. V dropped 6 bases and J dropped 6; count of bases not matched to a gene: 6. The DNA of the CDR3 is TGTGCCAGCAGGTCTGGCAGGGGGCCCGGGGAGCTGTTTTTT. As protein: CASRSGRGPGELFF.

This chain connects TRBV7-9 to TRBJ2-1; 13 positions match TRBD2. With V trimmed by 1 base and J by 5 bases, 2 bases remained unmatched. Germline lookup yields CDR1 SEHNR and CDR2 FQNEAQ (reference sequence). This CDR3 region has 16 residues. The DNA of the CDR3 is TGTGCCAGCAGCTTAGAGGGACTAGCGGGACACAATGAGCAGTTCTTC. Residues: CASSLEGLAGHNEQFF.

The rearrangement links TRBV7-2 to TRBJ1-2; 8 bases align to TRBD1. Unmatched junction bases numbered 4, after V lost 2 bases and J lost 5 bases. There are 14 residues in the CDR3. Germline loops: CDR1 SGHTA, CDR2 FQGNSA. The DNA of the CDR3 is TGTGCCAGCAGCTTAAACGGACAGGGTTATGGCTACACCTTC. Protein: CASSLNGQGYGYTF.

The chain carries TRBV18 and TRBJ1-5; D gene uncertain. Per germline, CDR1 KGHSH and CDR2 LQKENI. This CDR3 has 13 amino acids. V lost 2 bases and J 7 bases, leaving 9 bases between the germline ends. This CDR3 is CASSPGEEQPQHF. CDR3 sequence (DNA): TGTGCCAGCTCACCAGGGGAGGAACAGCCCCAGCATTTT.

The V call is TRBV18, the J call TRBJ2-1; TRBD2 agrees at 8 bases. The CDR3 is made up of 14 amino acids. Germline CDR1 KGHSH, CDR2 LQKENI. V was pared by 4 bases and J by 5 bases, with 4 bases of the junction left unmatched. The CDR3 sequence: CASSLGSGDNEQFF. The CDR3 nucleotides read TGTGCCAGCTCACTAGGTAGCGGGGACAATGAGCAGTTCTTC.